This T cell receptor beta chain was sequenced in a study of siplizumab effects on memory and regulatory T cells. This clone was detected only once. Its specificity is unknown. V was cut by 4 bases and J by 0 bases, with 19 bases left in between. The germline CDR1 and CDR2 sequences are SGHVS and FQNEAQ. This CDR3 has 17 amino acids. The table came from immunoSEQ multiplex PCR; TCRdb's copy has only in-frame clones and leaves some out. The sample contains roughly 50,000 clones, 85% to 95% of which appear only once. Broader study findings: Sequences below about 10^-5 frequency were poorly captured, and few alloreactive clones mapped to unstimulated subsets. Naive T cells seemed more diverse than memory cells and seemed major alloresponse contributors.

The chain joins TRBV7-8 to TRBJ2-7; D possibly corresponds to TRBD1 (5 bases). This TCR derives from a human donor in good health. The sample consisted of CD8+ T cells sorted from blood. CDR3 residues: CASSWFFGAPISYEQYF. CDR3 sequence (DNA): TGTGCCAGCAGCTGGTTTTTTGGGGCGCCAATCTCCTACGAGCAGTACTTC.